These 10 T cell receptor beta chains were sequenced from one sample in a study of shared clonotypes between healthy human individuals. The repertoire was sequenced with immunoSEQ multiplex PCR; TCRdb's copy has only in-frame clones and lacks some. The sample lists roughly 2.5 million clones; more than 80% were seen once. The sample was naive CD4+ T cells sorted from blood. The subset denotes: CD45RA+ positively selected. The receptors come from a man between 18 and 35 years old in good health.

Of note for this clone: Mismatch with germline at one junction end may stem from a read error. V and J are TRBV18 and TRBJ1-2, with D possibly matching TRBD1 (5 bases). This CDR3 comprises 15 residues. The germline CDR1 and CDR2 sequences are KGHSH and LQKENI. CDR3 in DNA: TGTGCCAGCTCAGCACCGGGACTGCCGAACTATGGCTACACCTTC. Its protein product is CASSAPGLPNYGYTF.

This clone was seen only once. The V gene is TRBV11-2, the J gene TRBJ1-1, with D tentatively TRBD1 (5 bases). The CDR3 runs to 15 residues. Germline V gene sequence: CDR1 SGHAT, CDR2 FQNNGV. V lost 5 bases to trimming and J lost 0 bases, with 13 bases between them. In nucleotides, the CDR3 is TGTGCCAGCAGCCCCGGGACCATCATGAACACTGAAGCTTTCTTT. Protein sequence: CASSPGTIMNTEAFF.

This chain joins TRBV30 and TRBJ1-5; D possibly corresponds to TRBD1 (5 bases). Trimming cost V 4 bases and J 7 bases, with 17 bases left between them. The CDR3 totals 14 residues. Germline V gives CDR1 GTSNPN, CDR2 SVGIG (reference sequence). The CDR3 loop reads CAWTAQAAGQPQHF. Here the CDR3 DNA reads TGTGCCTGGACCGCACAGGCGGCGGGCCAGCCCCAGCATTTT.

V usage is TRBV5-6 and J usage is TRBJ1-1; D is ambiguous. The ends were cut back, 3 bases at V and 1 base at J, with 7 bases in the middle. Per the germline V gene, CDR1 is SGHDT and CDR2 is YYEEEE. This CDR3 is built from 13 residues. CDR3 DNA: TGTGCCAGCAGCTACCCGGGGAACACTGAAGCTTTCTTT. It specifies CASSYPGNTEAFF.

The CDR3 DNA is TGTGCCAGCAGTACCGGGACAGGGATTCACGAGCAGTACTTC. Its protein product is CASSTGTGIHEQYF. The V gene is TRBV6-6, the J gene TRBJ2-7, with 9 bases lining up with TRBD1. From germline, CDR1 is MNHNY and CDR2 SVGAGI (reference sequence). V lost 5 bases to trimming and J lost 5 bases; unmatched junction nucleotides: 7. This CDR3 contains 14 residues.

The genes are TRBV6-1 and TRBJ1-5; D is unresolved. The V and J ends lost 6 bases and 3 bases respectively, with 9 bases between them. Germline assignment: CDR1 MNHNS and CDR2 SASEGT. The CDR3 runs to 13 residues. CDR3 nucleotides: TGTGCCAGCAGGACGGCACCCAATCAGCCCCAGCATTTT. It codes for CASRTAPNQPQHF.

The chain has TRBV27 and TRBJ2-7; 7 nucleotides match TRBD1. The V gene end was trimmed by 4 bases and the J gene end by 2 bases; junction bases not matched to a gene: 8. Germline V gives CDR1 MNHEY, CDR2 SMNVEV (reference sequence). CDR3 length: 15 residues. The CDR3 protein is CASSYGDSPTYEQYF. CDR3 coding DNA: TGTGCCAGCAGTTACGGGGACAGTCCCACCTACGAGCAGTACTTC.

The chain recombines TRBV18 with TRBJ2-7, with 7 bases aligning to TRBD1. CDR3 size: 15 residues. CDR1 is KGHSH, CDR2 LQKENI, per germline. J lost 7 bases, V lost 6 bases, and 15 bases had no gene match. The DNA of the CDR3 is TGTGCCAGCTCCGAAACGACAGGGAAGATCCTGGAGCAGTACTTC. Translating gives CASSETTGKILEQYF.

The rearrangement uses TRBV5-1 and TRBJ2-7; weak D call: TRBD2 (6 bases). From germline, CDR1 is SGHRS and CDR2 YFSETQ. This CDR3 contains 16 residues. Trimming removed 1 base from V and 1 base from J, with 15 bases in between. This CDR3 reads CASSLSLQGLSYEQYF. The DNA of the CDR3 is TGCGCCAGCAGCTTGAGTTTGCAGGGACTTTCCTACGAGCAGTACTTC.

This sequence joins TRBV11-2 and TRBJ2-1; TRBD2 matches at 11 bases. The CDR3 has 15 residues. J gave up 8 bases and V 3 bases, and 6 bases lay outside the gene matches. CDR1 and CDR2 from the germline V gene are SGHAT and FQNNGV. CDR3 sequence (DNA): TGTGCCAGCAGCTTTACTAGCGGGAGTCCCCATGAGCAGTTCTTC. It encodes CASSFTSGSPHEQFF. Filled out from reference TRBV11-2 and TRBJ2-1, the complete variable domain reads EAGVAQSPRYKIIEKRQSVAFWCNPISGHATLYWYQQILGQGPKLLIQFQNNGVVDDSQLPKDRFSAERLKGVDSTLKIQPAKLEDSAVYLCASSFTSGSPHEQFFGPGTRLTVL.